This record concerns one T cell receptor (beta chain) sequence. Clones were sequenced by immunoSEQ multiplex PCR, and TCRdb holds only the in-frame ones, with some missing. This sample has under 450,000 clones, with 89% found just once. This record belongs to a study of blood T cell repertoires in COVID-19. There are 14 residues in the CDR3. CDR1 is MDHEN and CDR2 is SYDVKM in the germline V gene. The sequencing sample was made of peripheral blood. The origin of this receptor is a middle-aged woman with COVID-19, enrolled during active disease. The chain carries TRBV28 and TRBJ2-7; 7 bases are shared with TRBD1. In DNA form, the CDR3 reads TGTGCTGTGAAACAGGGGCGATTTAGGTACGAGCAGTACTTC. Protein: CAVKQGRFRYEQYF.